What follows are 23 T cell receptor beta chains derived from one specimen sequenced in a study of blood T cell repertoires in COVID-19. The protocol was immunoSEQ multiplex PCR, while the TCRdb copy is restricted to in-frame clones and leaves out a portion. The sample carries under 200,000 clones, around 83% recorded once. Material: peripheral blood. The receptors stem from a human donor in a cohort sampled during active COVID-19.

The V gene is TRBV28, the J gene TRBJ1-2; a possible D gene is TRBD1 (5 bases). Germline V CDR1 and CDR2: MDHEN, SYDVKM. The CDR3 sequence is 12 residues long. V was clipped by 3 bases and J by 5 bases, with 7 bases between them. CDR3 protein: CASSLAGYGYTF. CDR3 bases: TGTGCCAGCAGTTTGGCAGGGTATGGCTACACCTTC.

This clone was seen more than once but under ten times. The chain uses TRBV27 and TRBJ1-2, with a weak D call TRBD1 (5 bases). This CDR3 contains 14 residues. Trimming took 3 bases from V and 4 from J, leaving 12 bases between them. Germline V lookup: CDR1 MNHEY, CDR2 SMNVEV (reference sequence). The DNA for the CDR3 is TGTGCCAGCAGTTTTGGCGGGGGATCCTATGGCTACACCTTC. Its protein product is CASSFGGGSYGYTF.

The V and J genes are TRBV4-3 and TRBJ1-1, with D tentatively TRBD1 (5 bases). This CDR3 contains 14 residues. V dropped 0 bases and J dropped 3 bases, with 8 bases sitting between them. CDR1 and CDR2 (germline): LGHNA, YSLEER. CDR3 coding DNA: TGCGCCAGCAGCCAAGATCCCAGGGACACTGAAGCTTTCTTT. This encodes CASSQDPRDTEAFF.

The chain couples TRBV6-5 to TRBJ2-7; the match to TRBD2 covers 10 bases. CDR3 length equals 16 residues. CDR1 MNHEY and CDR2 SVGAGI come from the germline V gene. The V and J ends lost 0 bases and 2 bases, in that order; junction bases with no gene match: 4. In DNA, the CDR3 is TGTGCCAGCAGTTACTCGATGCTAGCGGGGGCCTACGAGCAGTACTTC. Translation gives CASSYSMLAGAYEQYF.

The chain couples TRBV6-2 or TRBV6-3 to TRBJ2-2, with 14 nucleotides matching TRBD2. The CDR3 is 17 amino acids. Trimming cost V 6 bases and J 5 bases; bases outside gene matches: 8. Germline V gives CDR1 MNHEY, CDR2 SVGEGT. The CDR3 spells CASSRLAGGPETGELFF. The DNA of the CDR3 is TGTGCCAGCAGCAGACTAGCGGGGGGGCCGGAGACCGGGGAGCTGTTTTTT.

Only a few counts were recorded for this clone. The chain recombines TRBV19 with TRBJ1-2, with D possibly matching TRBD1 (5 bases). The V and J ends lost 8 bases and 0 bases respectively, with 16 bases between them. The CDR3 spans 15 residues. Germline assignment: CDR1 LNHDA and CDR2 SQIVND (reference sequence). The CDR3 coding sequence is TGTGCCAGTCACCACAAGGACACCGCTAACTATGGCTACACCTTC. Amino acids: CASHHKDTANYGYTF.

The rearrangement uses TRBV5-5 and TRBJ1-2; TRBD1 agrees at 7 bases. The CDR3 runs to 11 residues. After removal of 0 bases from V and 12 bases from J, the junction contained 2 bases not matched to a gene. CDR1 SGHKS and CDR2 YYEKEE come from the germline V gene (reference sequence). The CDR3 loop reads CASSLVRGHTF. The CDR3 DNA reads TGTGCCAGCAGCTTGGTTAGGGGGCACACCTTC.

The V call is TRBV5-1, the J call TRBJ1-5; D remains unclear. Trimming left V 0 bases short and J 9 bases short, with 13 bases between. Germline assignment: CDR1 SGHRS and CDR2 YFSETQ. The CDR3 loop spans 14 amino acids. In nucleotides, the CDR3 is TGCGCCAGCAGCTTGGACCCCGGGTCGGGGCCCCAGCATTTT. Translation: CASSLDPGSGPQHF.

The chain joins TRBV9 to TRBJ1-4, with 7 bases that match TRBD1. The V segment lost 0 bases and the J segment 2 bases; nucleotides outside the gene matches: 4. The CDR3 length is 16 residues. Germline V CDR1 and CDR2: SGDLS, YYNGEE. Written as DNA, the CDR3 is TGTGCCAGCAGCGTAGGGAGGGGGCAGACTAATGAAAAACTGTTTTTT. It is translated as CASSVGRGQTNEKLFF.

The CDR3 loop reads CASSRTVTNTGELFF. Written as DNA, the CDR3 is TGTGCCAGCAGTAGGACAGTTACGAACACCGGGGAGCTGTTTTTT. The gene calls are TRBV6-5 and TRBJ2-2; maybe TRBD1 (6 bases). Trimming removed 5 bases from V and 0 bases from J, with 10 bases in between. Germline V CDR1 and CDR2: MNHEY, SVGAGI. This CDR3 region has 15 residues.

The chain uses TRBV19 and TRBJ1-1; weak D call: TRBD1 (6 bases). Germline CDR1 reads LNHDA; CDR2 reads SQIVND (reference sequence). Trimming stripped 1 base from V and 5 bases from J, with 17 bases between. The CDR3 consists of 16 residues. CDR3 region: CASSIGLRGGGTEAFF. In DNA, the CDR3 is TGTGCCAGTAGTATAGGGTTAAGGGGGGGCGGAACTGAAGCTTTCTTT.

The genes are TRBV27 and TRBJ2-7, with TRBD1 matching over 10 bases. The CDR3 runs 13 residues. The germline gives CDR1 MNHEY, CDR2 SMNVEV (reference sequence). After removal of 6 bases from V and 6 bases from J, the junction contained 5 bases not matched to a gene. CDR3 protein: CASRGTGVGEQYF. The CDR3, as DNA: TGTGCCAGCAGGGGGACAGGGGTAGGCGAGCAGTACTTC.

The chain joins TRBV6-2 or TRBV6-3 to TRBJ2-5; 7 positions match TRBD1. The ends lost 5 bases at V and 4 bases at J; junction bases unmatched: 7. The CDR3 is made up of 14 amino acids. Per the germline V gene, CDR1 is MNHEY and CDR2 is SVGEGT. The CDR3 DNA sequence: TGTGCCAGCAGTCGTAGGGACAGACCAGAGACCCAGTACTTC. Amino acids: CASSRRDRPETQYF.

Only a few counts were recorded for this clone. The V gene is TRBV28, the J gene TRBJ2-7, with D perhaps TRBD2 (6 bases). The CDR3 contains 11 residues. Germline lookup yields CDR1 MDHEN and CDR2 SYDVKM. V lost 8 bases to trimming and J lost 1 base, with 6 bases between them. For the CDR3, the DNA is TGTGCCAGCCGGGGGTCCTACGAGCAGTACTTC. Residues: CASRGSYEQYF.

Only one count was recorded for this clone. The CDR3 DNA reads TGCAGCGTGGGGCCAGGGGGTGCCAATCAGCCCCAGCATTTT. Its protein is CSVGPGGANQPQHF. V usage is TRBV29-1 and J usage is TRBJ1-5, with 7 bases aligning to TRBD1. With 6 bases clipped from V and 3 bases from J, the junction kept 8 bases outside the gene matches. Germline V gene lookup returns CDR1 SQVTM and CDR2 ANQGSEA. The CDR3 is 14 amino acids.

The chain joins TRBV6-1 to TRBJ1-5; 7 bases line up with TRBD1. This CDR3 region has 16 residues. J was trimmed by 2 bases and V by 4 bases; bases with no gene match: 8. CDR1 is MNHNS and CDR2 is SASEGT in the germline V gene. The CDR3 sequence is CASSGRQGSGNQPQHF. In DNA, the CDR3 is TGTGCCAGCAGTGGCCGACAGGGTTCGGGCAATCAGCCCCAGCATTTT.

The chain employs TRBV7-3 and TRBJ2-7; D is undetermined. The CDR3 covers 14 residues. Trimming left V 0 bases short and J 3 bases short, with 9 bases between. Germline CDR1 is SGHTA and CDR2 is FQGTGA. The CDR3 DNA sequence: TGTGCCAGCAGCTTAACGGCAGGATACTACGAGCAGTACTTC. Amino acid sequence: CASSLTAGYYEQYF. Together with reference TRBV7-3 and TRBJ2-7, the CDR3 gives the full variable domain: GAGVSQTPSNKVTEKGKYVELRCDPISGHTALYWYRQSLGQGPEFLIYFQGTGAADDSGLPNDRFFAVRPEGSVSTLKIQRTERGDSAVYLCASSLTAGYYEQYFGPGTRLTVT.

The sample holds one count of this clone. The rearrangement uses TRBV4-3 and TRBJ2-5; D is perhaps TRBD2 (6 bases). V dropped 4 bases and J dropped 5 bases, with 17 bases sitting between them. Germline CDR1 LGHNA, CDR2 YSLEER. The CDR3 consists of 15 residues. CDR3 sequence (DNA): TGCGCCAGCAGCCTTTCCGGGAGTAGGCGGGAGACCCAGTACTTC. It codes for CASSLSGSRRETQYF.

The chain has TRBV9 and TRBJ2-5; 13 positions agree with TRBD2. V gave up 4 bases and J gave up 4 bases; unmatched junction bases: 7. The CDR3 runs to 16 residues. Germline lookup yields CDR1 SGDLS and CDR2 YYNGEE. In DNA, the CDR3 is TGTGCCAGCAGCCCTCCGGGACTAGCGGGATTAGAGACCCAGTACTTC. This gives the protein CASSPPGLAGLETQYF. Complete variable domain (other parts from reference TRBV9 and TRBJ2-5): DSGVTQTPKHLITATGQRVTLRCSPRSGDLSVYWYQQSLDQGLQFLIQYYNGEERAKGNILERFSAQQFPDLHSELNLSSLELGDSALYFCASSPPGLAGLETQYFGPGTRLLVL.

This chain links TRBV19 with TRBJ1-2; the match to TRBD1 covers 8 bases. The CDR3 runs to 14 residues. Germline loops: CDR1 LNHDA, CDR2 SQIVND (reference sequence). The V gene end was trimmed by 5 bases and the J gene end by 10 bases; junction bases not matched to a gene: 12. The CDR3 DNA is TGTGCCAGTAGTTCCCCGGCAGGGGGCTCGGCCTACACCTTC. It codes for CASSSPAGGSAYTF.

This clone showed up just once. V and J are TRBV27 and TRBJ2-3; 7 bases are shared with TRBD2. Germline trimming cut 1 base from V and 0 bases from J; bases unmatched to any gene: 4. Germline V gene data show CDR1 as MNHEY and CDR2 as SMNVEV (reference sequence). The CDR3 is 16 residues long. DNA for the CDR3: TGTGCCAGCAGTTTATTGGGGGGGACTAGCACAGATACGCAGTATTTT. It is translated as CASSLLGGTSTDTQYF.

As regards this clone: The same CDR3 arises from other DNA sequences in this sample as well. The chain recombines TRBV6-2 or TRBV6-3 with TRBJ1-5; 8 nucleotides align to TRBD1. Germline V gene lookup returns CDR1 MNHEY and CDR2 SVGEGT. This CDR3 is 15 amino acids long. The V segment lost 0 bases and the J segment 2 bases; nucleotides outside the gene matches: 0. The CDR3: CASSYSGQGNQPQHF. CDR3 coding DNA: TGTGCCAGCAGTTACTCGGGACAGGGCAATCAGCCCCAGCATTTT.

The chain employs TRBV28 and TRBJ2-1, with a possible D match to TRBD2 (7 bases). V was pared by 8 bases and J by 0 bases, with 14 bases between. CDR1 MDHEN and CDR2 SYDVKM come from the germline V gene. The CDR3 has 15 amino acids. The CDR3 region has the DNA TGTGCCAGCGTGGGGGGGCCGGGCTCCTACAATGAGCAGTTCTTC. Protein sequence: CASVGGPGSYNEQFF.